Listed here is a single T cell receptor (beta chain). Produced via immunoSEQ multiplex PCR; TCRdb's table is partial and in-frame only. This table has 16,000 or so clones, approximately 75% appearing once. This sample was taken from a study of somatic mutations in cytotoxic T cells in rheumatoid arthritis. The CDR3 contains 14 residues. V lost 1 base and J lost 3, with 10 bases in between. Germline CDR1 is SGHAT and CDR2 is FQNNGV. This clonotype was sampled from an adult with rheumatoid arthritis. Sequences were obtained from CD8+ T cells sorted from blood. This chain links TRBV11-2 with TRBJ2-7; perhaps TRBD1 as D (5 bases). For the CDR3, the DNA is TGTGCCAGCAGCTTAGGGGGCACGGTCTACGAGCAGTACTTC. Protein sequence: CASSLGGTVYEQYF.